This section outlines one TCR beta chain sequence together with its context. The data were taken from a study of blood T cell repertoires in COVID-19. Across the study: The analysed material was cDNA or gDNA that came from T cells, B-cell-depleted T cells, or PBMCs.

How the authors handled the data: Amplification with reference gene primers provided the estimates of nucleated cell counts. Generated by immunoSEQ multiplex PCR, the TCRdb table keeps only in-frame clones and is missing some. That table supplies the V and J calls and clone size; D and trimming were determined from the DNA. The table has 300,000 to 350,000 clones, approximately 90% seen once; the top ten hold 9.9%. V lost 2 bases to trimming and J lost 7 bases, with 14 bases between them. Germline V gene sequence: CDR1 LGHNT, CDR2 FRNRAP. This CDR3 comprises 14 residues. Seattle patient enrollment occurred during active infection, with longitudinal follow-up thereafter.

The rearrangement uses TRBV12-5 and TRBJ1-2; TRBD1 is a possible D gene (6 bases). The sequenced sample consisted of peripheral blood. The receptor's source is a man aged 25-45 years with COVID-19, enrolled during active disease. The CDR3 loop reads CASGLSGQSLGYTF. In DNA, the CDR3 is TGTGCTAGTGGTTTGAGCGGACAGAGCCTTGGCTACACCTTC.